These T cell receptor beta chains were read from a single sample in a study of regulatory T cells in long-lasting Graves disease. Each CDR3 protein gets one entry after TCRdb re-called the multiplex PCR reads with MiXCR. The sample has about 470,000 distinct CDR3 sequences, around 15% seen once. These same data were also listed under a study on T cells in Graves' hyperthyroidism and ophthalmopathy.

The sequencing here drew on peripheral blood mononuclear cells (PBMCs), taken at new diagnosis, from a patient treated with antithyroid drugs. These receptors were taken from a man aged 35-49 years with Graves disease. Both conserved end residues are part of each CDR3. A D gene is named only where the DNA matches it firmly. Clone size appears in some rows only: once, few, many, or a class for an expanded clone.

CDR3nt: TGCAGCGTTGAAGAAGGGACTAGCGGTTACAATGAGCAGTTCTTC
CDR3aa: CSVEEGTSGYNEQFF
abundance: few
v_gene: TRBV29-1
d_gene: TRBD2
j_gene: TRBJ2-1

CDR3nt: TGTGCCAGCAACCGGCCCCCCGAGCAGTACTTC
CDR3aa: CASNRPPEQYF
abundance: many
v_gene: TRBV27
d_gene: .
j_gene: TRBJ2-7

CDR3nt: TGCGCCAGCAGCTTGTATACAGGGAATGAGCAGTTCTTC
CDR3aa: CASSLYTGNEQFF
abundance: many
v_gene: TRBV5-1
d_gene: .
j_gene: TRBJ2-1

CDR3nt: TGTGCCAGCAGCCTCGGGGAGGGGGGAACCGGAGCTTTCTTT
CDR3aa: CASSLGEGGTGAFF
abundance: many
v_gene: TRBV3-1
d_gene: .
j_gene: TRBJ1-1

CDR3nt: TGCAGTGCTAGAGACTTTGCGCCGGGACAGGGAAACAGAGATGCGCAGTATTTT
CDR3aa: CSARDFAPGQGNRDAQYF
abundance: .
v_gene: TRBV20-1
d_gene: TRBD1
j_gene: TRBJ2-3

CDR3nt: TGCAGCGTCGGACAGGGTTCCCACGAGCAGTACTTC
CDR3aa: CSVGQGSHEQYF
abundance: many
v_gene: TRBV29-1
d_gene: TRBD1
j_gene: TRBJ2-7

CDR3nt: TGTGCCAGCAGTTCCAGACTAGCGGGCCACAATGAGCAGTTCTTC
CDR3aa: CASSSRLAGHNEQFF
abundance: many
v_gene: TRBV28
d_gene: TRBD2
j_gene: TRBJ2-1

CDR3nt: TGTGCCAGCAGCCCGGGACCTGACAACTTTATGGAGCAGTACTTC
CDR3aa: CASSPGPDNFMEQYF
abundance: many
v_gene: TRBV11-2
d_gene: .
j_gene: TRBJ2-7

CDR3nt: TGCAGTGCTAGAGCAGGGATATCGAACACCGGGGAGCTGTTTTTT
CDR3aa: CSARAGISNTGELFF
abundance: many
v_gene: TRBV20-1
d_gene: .
j_gene: TRBJ2-2

CDR3nt: TGTGCCAGCTCACCCGGGACTAGCTTGATGGATGAGCAGTTCTTC
CDR3aa: CASSPGTSLMDEQFF
abundance: many
v_gene: TRBV18
d_gene: TRBD2
j_gene: TRBJ2-1

CDR3nt: TGTGCCAGCAGCCAAGATCTTACTAGCGGGAAATACAATGAGCAGTTCTTC
CDR3aa: CASSQDLTSGKYNEQFF
abundance: .
v_gene: TRBV14
d_gene: TRBD2
j_gene: TRBJ2-1

CDR3nt: TGTGCCAGCAGCGCGAAACAGGGATTGGTCACTGAAGCTTTCTTT
CDR3aa: CASSAKQGLVTEAFF
abundance: .
v_gene: TRBV5-4
d_gene: .
j_gene: TRBJ1-1

CDR3nt: TGTGCCTGGGCGGAGAACACTGAAGCTTTCTTT
CDR3aa: CAWAENTEAFF
abundance: many
v_gene: TRBV30
d_gene: .
j_gene: TRBJ1-1

CDR3nt: TGTGCCTGGAGACTAGCGGGAGGGCCCAAGACCCAGTACTTC
CDR3aa: CAWRLAGGPKTQYF
abundance: many
v_gene: TRBV30
d_gene: TRBD2
j_gene: TRBJ2-5

CDR3nt: TGTGCCAGCAGCTTGGGCCCGGGTAAGGCCCAGCATTTT
CDR3aa: CASSLGPGKAQHF
abundance: .
v_gene: TRBV5-6
d_gene: .
j_gene: TRBJ1-5

CDR3nt: TGTGCCAGTAGTATTAGGGACAGGGGAATGCAGCCCCAGCATTTT
CDR3aa: CASSIRDRGMQPQHF
abundance: .
v_gene: TRBV19
d_gene: TRBD1
j_gene: TRBJ1-5

CDR3nt: TGTGCCAGTAGTATTGGCCCCGGAGCCCAAGAGACCCAATACTTC
CDR3aa: CASSIGPGAQETQYF
abundance: .
v_gene: TRBV19
d_gene: .
j_gene: TRBJ2-5

CDR3nt: TGTGCCAGCGTGCGGGACACGAACACCGGGGAGCTGTTTTTT
CDR3aa: CASVRDTNTGELFF
abundance: many
v_gene: TRBV2
d_gene: .
j_gene: TRBJ2-2

CDR3nt: TGTGCCAGCACTCGACTAGCGGGAGATAATGAGCAGTTCTTC
CDR3aa: CASTRLAGDNEQFF
abundance: many
v_gene: TRBV2
d_gene: TRBD2
j_gene: TRBJ2-1

CDR3nt: TGTGCCAGCGAAACACAGAACACTGAAGCTTTCTTT
CDR3aa: CASETQNTEAFF
abundance: few
v_gene: TRBV6-1
d_gene: .
j_gene: TRBJ1-1

CDR3nt: TGTGCCATCAGTGCTGCCGGGACTAGCACCGACGAGCAGTACTTC
CDR3aa: CAISAAGTSTDEQYF
abundance: few
v_gene: TRBV10-3
d_gene: TRBD2
j_gene: TRBJ2-7

CDR3nt: TGCAGCGTTGAATCAGGGGGCAATGAGCAGTTCTTC
CDR3aa: CSVESGGNEQFF
abundance: few
v_gene: TRBV29-1
d_gene: TRBD1
j_gene: TRBJ2-1

CDR3nt: TGTGCCAGCAGCCGACTAGCGGGAAAAGAGGGCACAGATACGCAGTATTTT
CDR3aa: CASSRLAGKEGTDTQYF
abundance: many
v_gene: TRBV7-9
d_gene: TRBD2
j_gene: TRBJ2-3

CDR3nt: TGCGCCAGCAGCCAAGATCCAGGGGGCTCTACCTACGAGCAGTACTTC
CDR3aa: CASSQDPGGSTYEQYF
abundance: .
v_gene: TRBV4-1
d_gene: TRBD1
j_gene: TRBJ2-7

CDR3nt: TGTGCCAGCAGTGAACAGCCAGGGGGGTACAATGAGCAGTTCTTC
CDR3aa: CASSEQPGGYNEQFF
abundance: few
v_gene: TRBV6-1
d_gene: .
j_gene: TRBJ2-1

CDR3nt: TGTGCCAGCAGTTCTGCTAGCGGGGCCTTGAGGGGGGAGCAGTACTTC
CDR3aa: CASSSASGALRGEQYF
abundance: few
v_gene: TRBV27
d_gene: TRBD2
j_gene: TRBJ2-7

CDR3nt: TGCGCCAGCAGCTTGGAAGGCAGGGAGACACCCCTCCACTTT
CDR3aa: CASSLEGRETPLHF
abundance: few
v_gene: TRBV5-1
d_gene: .
j_gene: TRBJ1-6

CDR3nt: TGCAGGGTAGCGGGTTCTAGCACAGATACGCAGTATTTT
CDR3aa: CRVAGSSTDTQYF
abundance: .
v_gene: TRBV20-1
d_gene: TRBD2
j_gene: TRBJ2-3

CDR3nt: TGTGCCACAAAGTACTCTGGAAACACCATATATTTT
CDR3aa: CATKYSGNTIYF
abundance: few
v_gene: TRBV6-2/TRBV6-3
d_gene: .
j_gene: TRBJ1-3

CDR3nt: TGTGCCAGCAGTTTATCGGAGAGGCGCACAGATACGCAGTATTTT
CDR3aa: CASSLSERRTDTQYF
abundance: .
v_gene: TRBV12-3/TRBV12-4
d_gene: .
j_gene: TRBJ2-3

CDR3nt: TGTGCCAGCAGCCCCCGGGAGCGAGGATCAGATACGCAGTATTTT
CDR3aa: CASSPRERGSDTQYF
abundance: many
v_gene: TRBV5-1
d_gene: .
j_gene: TRBJ2-3

CDR3nt: TGTGCCAGTAGTATACTTTCTGGCAGGGCTAACTATGGCTACACCTTC
CDR3aa: CASSILSGRANYGYTF
abundance: few
v_gene: TRBV19
d_gene: .
j_gene: TRBJ1-2

CDR3nt: TGCGCCAGCAGCTTGGATTTAGGGGCGAAGTGGAACACTGAAGCTTTCTTT
CDR3aa: CASSLDLGAKWNTEAFF
abundance: many
v_gene: TRBV5-1
d_gene: .
j_gene: TRBJ1-1

CDR3nt: TGTGCCAGCAGCGCCCGTGGACTAGCGGGAGAACGTGTAAGGCAGTATTTT
CDR3aa: CASSARGLAGERVRQYF
abundance: once
v_gene: TRBV11-3
d_gene: TRBD2
j_gene: TRBJ2-3

CDR3nt: TGTGCCAGCAGACAGGGGGGCTCCTACGAGCAGTACTTC
CDR3aa: CASRQGGSYEQYF
abundance: many
v_gene: TRBV2
d_gene: TRBD1
j_gene: TRBJ2-7

CDR3nt: TGTGCCAGCAGCTTGGACGTAGACACTGAAGCTTTCTTT
CDR3aa: CASSLDVDTEAFF
abundance: many
v_gene: TRBV7-8
d_gene: .
j_gene: TRBJ1-1

CDR3nt: TGTGCCAGCAGCCGAGCCGGGACCCAGGGCAACACCGGGGAGCTGTTTTTT
CDR3aa: CASSRAGTQGNTGELFF
abundance: many
v_gene: TRBV11-2
d_gene: .
j_gene: TRBJ2-2

CDR3nt: TGCGCCAGCAGCTTGGGGGCAGGGGTCTCCTACGAGCAGTACTTC
CDR3aa: CASSLGAGVSYEQYF
abundance: many
v_gene: TRBV5-1
d_gene: .
j_gene: TRBJ2-7

CDR3nt: TGCGCCAGCGGGGTACAGGGTGCAGATACGCAGTATTTT
CDR3aa: CASGVQGADTQYF
abundance: .
v_gene: TRBV5-1
d_gene: .
j_gene: TRBJ2-3

CDR3nt: TGTGCCAGCAGGAGCCCCTTAGCGGGGGGGACAAATGAGCAGTTCTTC
CDR3aa: CASRSPLAGGTNEQFF
abundance: many
v_gene: TRBV28
d_gene: TRBD2
j_gene: TRBJ2-1

CDR3nt: TGCGCCAGCAGCCAAGACGAGCGGGATTATGAGCAGTTCTTC
CDR3aa: CASSQDERDYEQFF
abundance: .
v_gene: TRBV4-1
d_gene: TRBD2
j_gene: TRBJ2-1

CDR3nt: TGTGCCAGCAAAGTCCGCGAGGGGGCCACAGATACGCAGTATTTT
CDR3aa: CASKVREGATDTQYF
abundance: many
v_gene: TRBV3-1
d_gene: TRBD1
j_gene: TRBJ2-3

CDR3nt: TGTGCCAGCAGCTCGCGGCCCGGACAGTCCTATGGCTACACCTTC
CDR3aa: CASSSRPGQSYGYTF
abundance: many
v_gene: TRBV7-3
d_gene: .
j_gene: TRBJ1-2

CDR3nt: TGTGCCAGTGGGGGGGGTTTCGGTAATTCACCCCTCCACTTT
CDR3aa: CASGGGFGNSPLHF
abundance: .
v_gene: TRBV12-3/TRBV12-4
d_gene: .
j_gene: TRBJ1-6

CDR3nt: TGTGCCAGCAGCGTCGGACTAGCGGGAGGGTTCGCAGATACGCAGTATTTT
CDR3aa: CASSVGLAGGFADTQYF
abundance: few
v_gene: TRBV9
d_gene: TRBD2
j_gene: TRBJ2-3

CDR3nt: TGTGCCAGCAGAGGGACTAGCGGGATAGGGGAGCAGTACTTC
CDR3aa: CASRGTSGIGEQYF
abundance: many
v_gene: TRBV6-1
d_gene: TRBD2
j_gene: TRBJ2-7

CDR3nt: TGTGCCAGCAGTTTATCTCGGGACACCATCTACGAGCAGTACTTC
CDR3aa: CASSLSRDTIYEQYF
abundance: many
v_gene: TRBV28
d_gene: .
j_gene: TRBJ2-7

CDR3nt: TGTGCCAGCAGCTTAGCGGGGGGTTTTGAGTCCAATGAGCAGTTCTTC
CDR3aa: CASSLAGGFESNEQFF
abundance: many
v_gene: TRBV7-2
d_gene: .
j_gene: TRBJ2-1

CDR3nt: TGCAGCGTTGTCCCGAGGGGTAGACTATCCGAGACCCAGTACTTC
CDR3aa: CSVVPRGRLSETQYF
abundance: .
v_gene: TRBV29-1
d_gene: .
j_gene: TRBJ2-5

CDR3nt: TGTGCCAGCAGTTTTAGGGGAGGTCAGCCCCAGCATTTT
CDR3aa: CASSFRGGQPQHF
abundance: many
v_gene: TRBV28
d_gene: .
j_gene: TRBJ1-5

CDR3nt: TGTGCCTGGAGTCAGGGGGAACTCACAAGACCCACAGATACGCAGTATTTT
CDR3aa: CAWSQGELTRPTDTQYF
abundance: few
v_gene: TRBV30
d_gene: TRBD1
j_gene: TRBJ2-3